Below, one T cell receptor (beta chain) is given with its context. Its antigen remains unidentified. Germline V lookup: CDR1 SGHTA, CDR2 FQGNSA. The CDR3 covers 15 residues. J gave up 1 base and V 5 bases, and 4 bases lay outside the gene matches. The entry originates in a study of shared clonotypes between healthy human individuals. The test was conducted at deep level. Sequencing used immunoSEQ multiplex PCR; TCRdb keeps in-frame clones, though not all of them. Among millions of clones listed, roughly 92% were seen once. The study's findings and limits: Sequencing depth was predicted to influence how clonotypes are shared among donors. The study found roughly 5% of naive CD4 clonotypes shared across several donors.

CD4+ cells were split into CD45RA+ naive and CD45RA-negative memory subsets. The rearrangement links TRBV7-2 to TRBJ1-3; 8 nucleotides align to TRBD1. The source material was naive CD4+ T cells sorted from blood. This sample's subset: CD45RA+ positively selected. The origin of this receptor is a man between 18 and 29 years old in good health. The CDR3 protein is CASSITGGSGNTIYF. In DNA form, the CDR3 reads TGTGCCAGCAGCATTACAGGGGGTTCTGGAAACACCATATATTTT.